Described below is a single T cell receptor beta chain sequence and its context. The target antigen is unknown. These data originate in a study of T cell responses to AZD1222 COVID-19 vaccine. Assay used: immunoSEQ multiplex PCR; TCRdb lists only in-frame clones, some missing. Among some 80,000 clones listed, 88% were seen once. Study observations and caveats: Repertoire sampling happened only post peak T cell response. Females made up more of the donors, who were largely white British, and clonal diversity may have come out too low.

V gave up 0 bases and J gave up 3 bases; unmatched junction bases: 7. CDR1 and CDR2 (germline): LGHDT, YNNKEL (reference sequence). The CDR3 has 16 amino acids. The receptor was isolated from an adult who received the MenACWY meningococcal vaccine as a control. The sample consisted of peripheral blood, taken 28 days after the second dose of the MenACWY control vaccine. The chain joins TRBV3-1 (or the pseudogene TRBV3-2) to TRBJ1-1; 7 bases align to TRBD1. The CDR3 is CASSQDEGARYTEAFF. The CDR3 nucleotides read TGTGCCAGCAGCCAAGATGAGGGGGCGCGGTACACTGAAGCTTTCTTT.